These 17 T cell receptor beta chains came from one sample sequenced in a study of monozygotic twins with inflammatory bowel disease. Following a re-call of the 5' RACE reads, TCRdb has one entry per CDR3 protein and lacks DNA. This table holds approximately 110,000 distinct CDR3 sequences. Sample: blood. The receptors here all came from a human donor with ulcerative colitis or Crohn's disease, or a healthy co-twin of an affected twin (not recorded which).

The CDR3 protein is CASSITSGRGSEQYF. The rearrangement uses TRBV7-6 and TRBJ2-7; TCRdb picks TRBD2, but there is no DNA to check that call. The CDR3 covers 15 residues. Germline CDR1 SGHVS, CDR2 FNYEAQ.

The CDR3 sequence is CASSLYLGSYEQYF. The rearrangement uses TRBV5-4 and TRBJ2-7. The CDR3 is 14 residues long. CDR1 is SGHNT and CDR2 is YYREEE in the germline V gene (reference sequence). The full variable domain, completed using reference TRBV5-4 and TRBJ2-7, is ETGVTQSPTHLIKTRGQQVTLRCSSQSGHNTVSWYQQALGQGPQFIFQYYREEENGRGNFPPRFSGLQFPNYSSELNVNALELDDSALYLCASSLYLGSYEQYFGPGTRLTVT.

The chain employs TRBV5-1 and TRBJ1-6; the TCRdb call, TRBD1, lacks DNA for checking. Germline V gives CDR1 SGHRS, CDR2 YFSETQ. This CDR3 has 14 amino acids. CDR3 sequence reads: CASSSDGQNSPLHF. The whole variable domain, remainder taken from reference TRBV5-1 and TRBJ1-6, is KAGVTQTPRYLIKTRGQQVTLSCSPISGHRSVSWYQQTPGQGLQFLFEYFSETQRNKGNFPGRFSGRQFSNSRSEMNVSTLELGDSALYLCASSSDGQNSPLHFGNGTRLTVT.

The J gene is TRBJ2-1, the V gene TRBV19; TCRdb lists TRBD2, though no DNA is available to test this call. CDR1 and CDR2 from the germline V gene are LNHDA and SQIVND (reference sequence). CDR3 length: 13 amino acids. The CDR3 loop reads CASSTSGTQEQFF. Drawing the rest from reference TRBV19 and TRBJ2-1, the complete variable domain is DGGITQSPKYLFRKEGQNVTLSCEQNLNHDAMYWYRQDPGQGLRLIYYSQIVNDFQKGDIAEGYSVSREKKESFPLTVTSAQKNPTAFYLCASSTSGTQEQFFGPGTRLTVL.

The chain links TRBV4-3 to TRBJ2-3. The CDR3 has 14 residues. Per germline, CDR1 LGHNA and CDR2 YSLEER. This CDR3 is CASSQMLGIDTQYF.

The chain joins TRBV5-1 to TRBJ2-1; absent DNA, TCRdb's TRBD2 call cannot be checked. The CDR3 has 17 amino acids. Per germline, CDR1 SGHRS and CDR2 YFSETQ. The CDR3 region is CASSLPTGPYSYNEQFF.

This chain uses TRBV24-1 with TRBJ2-1. CDR1 is KGHDR and CDR2 is SFDVKD in the germline V gene. The CDR3 covers 14 residues. The CDR3 spells CATSAINSYNEQFF.

The chain couples TRBV7-3 to TRBJ2-2; with no DNA, the TCRdb D assignment of TRBD1 cannot be verified. Germline assignment: CDR1 SGHTA and CDR2 FQGTGA. This CDR3 region has 16 residues. CDR3 loop: CASSPTGAGVTGELFF.

The chain carries TRBV7-9 and TRBJ2-3. Germline CDR1 and CDR2: SEHNR and FQNEAQ (reference sequence). This CDR3 has 12 amino acids. CDR3 protein: CASSLDADTQYF.

J is TRBJ1-2 and V is TRBV5-6; the TRBD1 assignment by TCRdb is unverifiable without DNA. The CDR3 contains 15 residues. In germline, CDR1 is SGHDT, CDR2 YYEEEE. CDR3 in amino acids: CASTPPGGQFYGYTF.

V gene TRBV11-3 combines with J gene TRBJ2-5; TCRdb returns TRBD2, unconfirmable since there is no DNA. CDR3 length: 16 residues. Germline CDR1 reads SGHNT; CDR2 reads YENEEA. This CDR3 is CASSLNPWTAGETQYF.

V and J are TRBV27 and TRBJ2-1; TCRdb names TRBD2, which stays unverified in the absence of DNA. CDR1 and CDR2 from the germline V gene are MNHEY and SMNVEV (reference sequence). This CDR3 is built from 15 residues. The CDR3 spells CASSLVEAGGSIQFF.

The chain uses TRBV12-3 or TRBV12-4 and TRBJ1-2. The CDR3 length is 12 residues. The CDR3 sequence is CASSSSTSGYTF.

J is TRBJ2-3 and V is TRBV5-4; absent DNA, TCRdb's TRBD1 call cannot be checked. Germline V gives CDR1 SGHNT, CDR2 YYREEE (reference sequence). This CDR3 is built from 15 residues. CDR3 sequence: CASSLETGFADTQYF.

The CDR3 sequence is CASSLEGRSDTQYF. The chain links TRBV5-1 to TRBJ2-3; TCRdb outputs TRBD2, but without DNA this stays unchecked. Germline assignment: CDR1 SGHRS and CDR2 YFSETQ. The CDR3 is 14 residues long.

This chain links TRBV28 with TRBJ2-7. CDR3 length equals 15 residues. Germline V gene sequence: CDR1 MDHEN, CDR2 SYDVKM. The CDR3 sequence is CASSFSPPTYYEQYF.

This chain's CDR3 is CASSHLTGRAKNIQYF. The chain links TRBV5-6 to TRBJ2-4; TCRdb selects TRBD1, and the lack of DNA leaves this call unchecked. Germline V lookup: CDR1 SGHDT, CDR2 YYEEEE. The CDR3 extends over 16 amino acids.